This T cell receptor beta chain derives from a study of shared clonotypes between healthy human individuals. When samples were unsorted, tens of millions of PBMCs were used for genomic DNA. Sequencing used immunoSEQ multiplex PCR; TCRdb keeps in-frame clones, though not all of them. This sample has about 600,000 clones, with around three quarters found just once. V dropped 3 bases and J dropped 10; count of bases not matched to a gene: 6. The CDR3 has 12 amino acids. CDR1 is SGHDT, CDR2 YYEEEE, per germline. The sequence came from a woman between 40 and 50 years old in good health. Some clones in this sample may be carry-over from other donors' samples. The specimen was PBMCs. The J gene is TRBJ1-1, the V gene TRBV5-6; the match to TRBD1 covers 7 bases. The CDR3 DNA sequence: TGTGCCAGCAGCTGGGGGACAGTTGTAGCTTTCTTT. Residues: CASSWGTVVAFF.